One sample yielded the 18 T cell receptor beta chains listed below, sequenced in a study of blood T cell repertoires in COVID-19. The method was immunoSEQ multiplex PCR; TCRdb's version includes in-frame clones alone and lacks a portion of them. The table includes more than 300,000 clones, around 86% detected once. The specimen was peripheral blood. The origin of the receptors is a woman aged 50 to 60 with acute or convalescent COVID-19.

The rearrangement joins TRBV30 to TRBJ1-4, with D perhaps matching TRBD1 (5 bases). CDR1 and CDR2 from the germline V gene are GTSNPN and SVGIG (reference sequence). V lost 0 bases and J lost 6, with 17 bases in between. This CDR3 has 16 amino acids. The CDR3 DNA reads TGTGCCTGGAGTGTCCCAGGGTCTCTCAGCGATGAAAAACTGTTTTTT. Protein: CAWSVPGSLSDEKLFF.

The count of this clone is one. The chain combines TRBV5-4 with TRBJ2-4; 7 positions match TRBD1. Germline V gene data show CDR1 as SGHNT and CDR2 as YYREEE (reference sequence). V was clipped by 4 bases and J by 3 bases; unmatched bases: 7. The CDR3 covers 15 residues. The CDR3: CASSTPGTDKNIQYF. As DNA, the CDR3 is TGTGCCAGCAGCACCCCCGGGACAGACAAAAACATTCAGTACTTC.

The J gene is TRBJ2-1, the V gene TRBV6-6; 13 bases match TRBD2. With 5 bases clipped from V and 10 bases from J, the junction kept 17 bases outside the gene matches. This CDR3 is 18 amino acids long. Germline CDR1 is MNHNY and CDR2 is SVGAGI (reference sequence). The CDR3 region has the DNA TGTGCCAGCAGTCCGACAGGGGGTGGACTAGCGGGAGTCAGGGAGCAGTTCTTC. This gives the protein CASSPTGGGLAGVREQFF.

The chain carries TRBV29-1 and TRBJ1-1; D remains unclear. The CDR3 sequence is 12 residues long. The germline V and J ends were trimmed by 7 bases and 4 bases, with 13 bases remaining between them. Germline V gene lookup returns CDR1 SQVTM and CDR2 ANQGSEA. CDR3 region: CSGAEDFTEAFF. CDR3 coding DNA: TGCAGCGGGGCAGAAGATTTCACTGAAGCTTTCTTT.

The V gene is TRBV14, the J gene TRBJ2-2, with 7 bases matching TRBD2. With 0 bases clipped from V and 3 bases from J, the junction kept 7 bases outside the gene matches. CDR3 size: 17 residues. The germline gives CDR1 SGHDN, CDR2 FVKESK. DNA of the CDR3: TGTGCCAGCAGCCAAGATAGGGAGGGAATGTACACCGGGGAGCTGTTTTTT. It specifies CASSQDREGMYTGELFF.

The chain links TRBV21-1 to TRBJ2-3; TRBD2, the table's D call, was not compared with the DNA. TRBV21-1 has pseudogene status. This CDR3 contains 17 residues. The CDR3 loop is CASSRQTGGVGADTQYF. The CDR3 DNA reads TGTGCCAGCAGCAGACAAACCGGAGGTGTTGGCGCAGATACGCAGTATTTT.

This sequence joins TRBV7-9 and TRBJ2-7; TRBD2 might be the D (5 bases). The germline CDR1 and CDR2 sequences are SEHNR and FQNEAQ (reference sequence). The CDR3 runs 18 residues. Trimming took 1 base from V and 6 from J, leaving 25 bases between them. CDR3 DNA: TGTGCCAGCAGCTTAGTATCTCGGTACATGTGGGAGACCGTCGAGCAGTACTTC. It is translated as CASSLVSRYMWETVEQYF.

The chain joins TRBV6-2 or TRBV6-3 to TRBJ1-5, with 10 positions matching TRBD1. CDR1 MNHEY and CDR2 SVGEGT come from the germline V gene. This CDR3 region has 15 residues. With 5 bases clipped from V and 4 bases from J, the junction kept 5 bases outside the gene matches. CDR3 in amino acids: CASSPGQGVNQPQHF. CDR3 DNA: TGTGCCAGCAGTCCAGGACAGGGGGTTAATCAGCCCCAGCATTTT.

V and J are TRBV18 and TRBJ2-4; tentatively, D is TRBD2 (5 bases). Trimming pared 2 bases from V and 5 bases from J, leaving 16 bases between. The CDR3 is 16 residues long. The germline V gene has CDR1 KGHSH and CDR2 LQKENI. The CDR3 protein is CASSPVRGLSQNIQYF. CDR3 nucleotides: TGTGCCAGCTCACCAGTTCGGGGATTATCCCAAAACATTCAGTACTTC.

The CDR3 DNA reads as TGTGCCAGCAGCCCGGGGGGGGTTGGTGGCATTCAGTACTTC. Translating it yields CASSPGGVGGIQYF. The V and J genes are TRBV11-3 and TRBJ2-4, with 8 positions matching TRBD2. CDR1 is SGHNT and CDR2 is YENEEA in the germline V gene. The CDR3 totals 14 residues. Trimming at V came to 5 bases and at J to 9 bases, leaving 9 bases not matched to a gene. The complete variable domain, with remaining parts taken from reference TRBV11-3 and TRBJ2-4, reads EAGVVQSPRYKIIEKKQPVAFWCNPISGHNTLYWYLQNLGQGPELLIRYENEEAVDDSQLPKDRFSAERLKGVDSTLKIQPAELGDSAVYLCASSPGGVGGIQYFGAGTRLSVL.

The rearrangement joins TRBV7-2 to TRBJ1-5, with D tentatively TRBD1 (6 bases). There are 17 residues in the CDR3. Germline V CDR1 and CDR2: SGHTA, FQGNSA. Between the trimmed V and J ends, which lost 3 bases and 2 bases, there was a span of 17 bases. CDR3 coding DNA: TGTGCCAGCAGCTTCTTACCTCAGGGGAGCGGCAATCAGCCCCAGCATTTT. Amino acids: CASSFLPQGSGNQPQHF.

V is TRBV19 and J is TRBJ2-1; D perhaps matches TRBD1 (5 bases). This CDR3 is 14 amino acids long. Trimming removed 3 bases from V and 7 bases from J, with 13 bases in between. The germline V gene encodes CDR1 LNHDA and CDR2 SQIVND (reference sequence). The CDR3 nucleotides read TGTGCCAGTAGTATTGGCCCAGGGTGGAATGAGCAGTTCTTC. Amino acids: CASSIGPGWNEQFF.

The DNA for the CDR3 is TGTGCCTGGAGGGGACTAGCGGGAGCCCTGTTCTTC. It encodes CAWRGLAGALFF. The chain uses TRBV30 and TRBJ2-1, with 14 nucleotides matching TRBD2. Looked up from germline, CDR1 is GTSNPN and CDR2 is SVGIG (reference sequence). V lost 3 bases to trimming and J lost 15 bases; unmatched junction nucleotides: 4. The CDR3 covers 12 residues.

V is TRBV2 and J is TRBJ1-5; D not certain. The V gene's germline CDR1 is SNHLY and CDR2 FYNNEI. With 4 bases removed from V and 5 bases from J, the gap between germline ends came to 12 bases. This CDR3 has 14 residues. CDR3 coding DNA: TGTGCCAGCAGTGTAGGAACGAGGGATCAGCCCCAGCATTTT. Translating gives CASSVGTRDQPQHF.

This rearrangement joins TRBV27 to TRBJ1-4; possible D gene TRBD1, 6 bases. The CDR3 consists of 14 residues. The V and J ends lost 3 bases and 2 bases respectively, with 7 bases between them. The germline gives CDR1 MNHEY, CDR2 SMNVEV (reference sequence). CDR3 sequence: CASSFQGTNEKLFF. CDR3 sequence (DNA): TGTGCCAGCAGTTTTCAGGGGACTAATGAAAAACTGTTTTTT.

The chain couples TRBV7-2 to TRBJ1-5; 8 bases line up with TRBD1. The CDR3 extends over 13 amino acids. CDR1 SGHTA and CDR2 FQGNSA come from the germline V gene. The V and J ends lost 6 bases and 6 bases, in that order; junction bases with no gene match: 4. CDR3 in amino acids: CASSPGGGQPQHF. The CDR3 nucleotides read TGTGCCAGCAGTCCAGGGGGCGGTCAGCCCCAGCATTTT. Complete variable domain (other parts from reference TRBV7-2 and TRBJ1-5): GAGVSQSPSNKVTEKGKDVELRCDPISGHTALYWYRQSLGQGLEFLIYFQGNSAPDKSGLPSDRFSAERTGGSVSTLTIQRTQQEDSAVYLCASSPGGGQPQHFGDGTRLSIL.

CDR3 in DNA: TGTGCCAGCAGCGTCGGGACTAGCGGGAGATACTTCTACGAGCAGTACTTC. Translated: CASSVGTSGRYFYEQYF. J is TRBJ2-7 and V is TRBV9; 14 bases fit TRBD2. V lost 2 bases to trimming and J lost 3 bases; unmatched junction nucleotides: 7. The CDR3 consists of 17 residues. Germline CDR1 SGDLS, CDR2 YYNGEE.

The chain links TRBV24-1 to TRBJ2-7; D might be TRBD1 (6 bases). The germline V gene has CDR1 KGHDR and CDR2 SFDVKD. V was pared by 5 bases and J by 3 bases, with 13 bases between. The CDR3 is 14 amino acids. The CDR3 spells CATSGSGAIYEQYF. The CDR3 nucleotides are TGTGCCACCAGTGGTTCAGGGGCGATCTACGAGCAGTACTTC.